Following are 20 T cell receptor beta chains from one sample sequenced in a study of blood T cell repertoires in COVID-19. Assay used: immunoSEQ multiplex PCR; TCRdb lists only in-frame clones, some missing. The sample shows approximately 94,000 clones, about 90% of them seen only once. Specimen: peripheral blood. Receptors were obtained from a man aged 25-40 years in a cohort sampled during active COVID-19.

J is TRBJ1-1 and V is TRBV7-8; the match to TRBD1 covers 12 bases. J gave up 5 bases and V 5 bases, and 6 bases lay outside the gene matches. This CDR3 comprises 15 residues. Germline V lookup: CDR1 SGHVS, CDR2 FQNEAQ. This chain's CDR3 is CASSPGTGGKTEAFF. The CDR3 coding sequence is TGTGCCAGCAGCCCTGGGACAGGGGGCAAGACTGAAGCTTTCTTT.

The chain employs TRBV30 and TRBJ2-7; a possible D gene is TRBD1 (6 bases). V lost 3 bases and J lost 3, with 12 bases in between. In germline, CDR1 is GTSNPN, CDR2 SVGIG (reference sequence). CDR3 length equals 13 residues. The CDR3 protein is CAWRAGVGYEQYF. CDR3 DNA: TGTGCCTGGAGGGCAGGGGTGGGCTACGAGCAGTACTTC.

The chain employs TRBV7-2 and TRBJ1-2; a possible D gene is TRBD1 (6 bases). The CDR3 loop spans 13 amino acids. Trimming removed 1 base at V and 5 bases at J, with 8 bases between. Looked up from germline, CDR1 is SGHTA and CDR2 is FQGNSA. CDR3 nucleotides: TGTGCCAGCAGCTTAGATAGGGGGTATGGCTACACCTTC. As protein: CASSLDRGYGYTF.

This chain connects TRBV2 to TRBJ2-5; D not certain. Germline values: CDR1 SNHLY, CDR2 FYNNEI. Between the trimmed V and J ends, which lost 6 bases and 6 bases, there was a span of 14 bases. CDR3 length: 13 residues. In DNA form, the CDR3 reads TGTGCCAGCAGCCTCAATTCGCGGCAGACCCAGTACTTC. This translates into CASSLNSRQTQYF.

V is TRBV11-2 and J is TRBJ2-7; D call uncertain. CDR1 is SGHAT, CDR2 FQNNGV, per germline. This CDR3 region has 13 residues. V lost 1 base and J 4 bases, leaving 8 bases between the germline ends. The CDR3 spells CASSLGLRYEQYF. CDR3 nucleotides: TGTGCCAGCAGCTTAGGTTTGAGGTACGAGCAGTACTTC.

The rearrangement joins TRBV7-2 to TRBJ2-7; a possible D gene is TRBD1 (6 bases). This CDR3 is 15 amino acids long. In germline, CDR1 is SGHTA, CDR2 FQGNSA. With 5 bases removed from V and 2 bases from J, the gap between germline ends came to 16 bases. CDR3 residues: CASSLRMGATYEQYF. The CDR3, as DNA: TGTGCCAGCAGCCTCCGGATGGGGGCTACCTACGAGCAGTACTTC.

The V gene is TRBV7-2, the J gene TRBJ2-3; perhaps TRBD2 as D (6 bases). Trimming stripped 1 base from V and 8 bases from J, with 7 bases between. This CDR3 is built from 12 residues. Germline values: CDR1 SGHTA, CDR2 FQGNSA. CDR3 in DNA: TGTGCCAGCAGCTTAGTGGGGGGTACGCAGTATTTT. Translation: CASSLVGGTQYF.

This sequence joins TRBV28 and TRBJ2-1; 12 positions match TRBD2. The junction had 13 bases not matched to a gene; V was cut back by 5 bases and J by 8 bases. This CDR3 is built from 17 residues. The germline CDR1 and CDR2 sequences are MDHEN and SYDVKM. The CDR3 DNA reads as TGTGCCAGCAGTCTTCCGGCTAGCGGGGGGGCGGCGGATGAGCAGTTCTTC. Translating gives CASSLPASGGAADEQFF.

The CDR3 is CASSLVSWNTGELFF. The CDR3 DNA follows: TGCGCCAGCAGCTTGGTTAGTTGGAACACCGGGGAGCTGTTTTTT. The J gene is TRBJ2-2, the V gene TRBV5-1; D is unclear. V lost 0 bases, J lost 1 base, and 7 bases lay in between. The CDR3 is made up of 15 amino acids. Germline V lookup: CDR1 SGHRS, CDR2 YFSETQ. The full variable domain, in which reference TRBV5-1 and TRBJ2-2 provide the parts outside the CDR3, is KAGVTQTPRYLIKTRGQQVTLSCSPISGHRSVSWYQQTPGQGLQFLFEYFSETQRNKGNFPGRFSGRQFSNSRSEMNVSTLELGDSALYLCASSLVSWNTGELFFGEGSRLTVL.

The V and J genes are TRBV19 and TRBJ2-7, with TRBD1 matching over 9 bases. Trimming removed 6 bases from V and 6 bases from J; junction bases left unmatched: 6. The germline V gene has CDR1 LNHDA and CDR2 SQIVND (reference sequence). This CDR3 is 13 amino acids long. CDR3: CASSLGQGGEQYF. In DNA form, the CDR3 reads TGTGCCAGTAGCCTGGGACAGGGCGGCGAGCAGTACTTC.

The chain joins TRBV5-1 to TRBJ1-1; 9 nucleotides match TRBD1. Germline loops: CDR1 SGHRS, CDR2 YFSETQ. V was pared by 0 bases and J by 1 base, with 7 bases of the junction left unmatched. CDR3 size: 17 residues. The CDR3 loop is CASSLVGTGRKNTEAFF. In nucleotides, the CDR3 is TGCGCCAGCAGCTTGGTGGGGACAGGGAGAAAGAACACTGAAGCTTTCTTT.

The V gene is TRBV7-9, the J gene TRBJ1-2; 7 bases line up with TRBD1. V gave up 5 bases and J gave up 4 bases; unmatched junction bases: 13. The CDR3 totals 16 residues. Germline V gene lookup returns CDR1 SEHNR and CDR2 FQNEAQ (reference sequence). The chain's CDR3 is CASSPPGQQLSYGYTF. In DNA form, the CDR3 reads TGTGCCAGCAGCCCCCCGGGACAGCAACTTTCCTATGGCTACACCTTC.

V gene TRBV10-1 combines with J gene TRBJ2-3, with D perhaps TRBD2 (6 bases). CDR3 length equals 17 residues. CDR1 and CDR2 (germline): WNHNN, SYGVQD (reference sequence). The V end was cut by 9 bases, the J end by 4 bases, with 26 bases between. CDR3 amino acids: CARRRMRGAPGADTQYF. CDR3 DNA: TGCGCCAGAAGAAGAATGCGGGGCGCCCCAGGCGCAGATACGCAGTATTTT.

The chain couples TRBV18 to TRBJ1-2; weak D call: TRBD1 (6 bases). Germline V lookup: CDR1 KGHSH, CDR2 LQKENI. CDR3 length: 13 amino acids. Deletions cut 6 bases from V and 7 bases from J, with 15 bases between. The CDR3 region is CASSPAGARGYTF. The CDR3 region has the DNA TGTGCCAGCTCCCCAGCAGGGGCGCGTGGCTACACCTTC.

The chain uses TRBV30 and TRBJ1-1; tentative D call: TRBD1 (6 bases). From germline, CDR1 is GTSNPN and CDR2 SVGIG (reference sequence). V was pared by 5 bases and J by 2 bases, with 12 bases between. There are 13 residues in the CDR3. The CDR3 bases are TGTGCCTGGTCTAGACAGGACAACACTGAAGCTTTCTTT. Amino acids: CAWSRQDNTEAFF.

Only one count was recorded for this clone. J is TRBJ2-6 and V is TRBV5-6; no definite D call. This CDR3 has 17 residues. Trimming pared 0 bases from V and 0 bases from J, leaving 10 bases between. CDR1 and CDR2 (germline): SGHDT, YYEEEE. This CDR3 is CASSLGASSSGANVLTF. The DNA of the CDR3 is TGTGCCAGCAGCTTGGGGGCCTCGAGCTCTGGGGCCAACGTCCTGACTTTC.

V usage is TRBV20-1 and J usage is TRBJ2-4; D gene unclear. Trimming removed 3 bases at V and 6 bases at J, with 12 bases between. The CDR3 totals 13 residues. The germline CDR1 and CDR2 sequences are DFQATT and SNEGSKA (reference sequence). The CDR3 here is CSASADLANIQYF. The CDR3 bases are TGCAGTGCTAGTGCCGACTTGGCAAACATTCAGTACTTC.

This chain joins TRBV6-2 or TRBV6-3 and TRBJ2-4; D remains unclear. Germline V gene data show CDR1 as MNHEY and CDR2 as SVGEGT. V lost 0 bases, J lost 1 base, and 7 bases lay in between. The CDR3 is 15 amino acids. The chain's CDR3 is CASSYSQAAKNIQYF. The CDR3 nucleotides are TGTGCCAGCAGTTACTCGCAAGCGGCCAAAAACATTCAGTACTTC.

In nucleotides, the CDR3 is TGTGCCAGCTCACCAGTGCGAAAGACAGGGCATGGCACCGGGGAGCTGTTTTTT. The encoded protein is CASSPVRKTGHGTGELFF. V usage is TRBV18 and J usage is TRBJ2-2; 7 positions match TRBD1. Germline V CDR1 and CDR2: KGHSH, LQKENI. V was pared by 2 bases and J by 4 bases, with 13 bases of the junction left unmatched. This CDR3 spans 18 amino acids.

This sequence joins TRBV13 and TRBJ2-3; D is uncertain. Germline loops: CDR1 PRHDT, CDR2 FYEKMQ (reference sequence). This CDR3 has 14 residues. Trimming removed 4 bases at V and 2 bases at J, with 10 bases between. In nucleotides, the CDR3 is TGTGCCAGCAGCTCACTACGGCCCACAGATACGCAGTATTTT. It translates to CASSSLRPTDTQYF.